This T cell receptor (beta chain) was identified in a study of cytomegalovirus exposure and HLA in healthy donors. The study, taken as a whole, reports: Cytomegalovirus status, reportedly, was diagnosed with high specificity and sensitivity by the classifier. Most TCR sequences were uncommon, yet certain public TCRs appeared in many donors.

The germline V gene has CDR1 LNHDA and CDR2 SQIVND (reference sequence). The CDR3 is 14 residues long. Trimming left V 4 bases short and J 7 bases short, with 13 bases between. With regard to this clone: Its target is not known.

Libraries were prepared by immunoSEQ multiplex PCR; TCRdb keeps only in-frame clonotypes and omits some of them. The sample has 350,000 or so clones; about nine tenths are singletons. The chain is built from TRBV19 and TRBJ1-4; D possibly corresponds to TRBD1 (5 bases). Sample: PBMCs. The clonotype was recovered from a woman aged 18 to 35 in good health and CMV-seronegative. This CDR3 reads CASSKEGLGEKLFF. DNA for the CDR3: TGTGCCAGTAGTAAAGAGGGACTAGGTGAAAAACTGTTTTTT.